These 22 T cell receptor beta chains originate from one sample sequenced in a study of blood T cell repertoires in COVID-19. TCRdb's copy holds only in-frame clones and misses some; the assay was immunoSEQ multiplex PCR. The top ten hold roughly 1.2% of the sample, which has about 210,000 clones, around 90% seen once. The source material was peripheral blood. The source is a man aged 30-40 years with acute or convalescent COVID-19.

V gene TRBV28 combines with J gene TRBJ1-2; D gene ambiguous. Germline V gene lookup returns CDR1 MDHEN and CDR2 SYDVKM. V lost 4 bases and J lost 9, with 9 bases in between. This CDR3 spans 11 amino acids. For the CDR3, the DNA is TGTGCCAGCAGTTCGAACAGACGCTACACCTTC. Translation: CASSSNRRYTF.

The rearrangement joins TRBV7-9 to TRBJ2-3; weak D call: TRBD2 (6 bases). This CDR3 spans 15 amino acids. Germline assignment: CDR1 SEHNR and CDR2 FQNEAQ (reference sequence). V lost 8 bases to trimming and J lost 1 base, with 16 bases between them. This CDR3 is CASSRGAIGTDTQYF. CDR3 coding DNA: TGTGCCAGCTCGCGGGGAGCGATAGGCACAGATACGCAGTATTTT.

This clone has just one count. The chain is built from TRBV30 and TRBJ2-3; 9 bases are shared with TRBD2. Looked up from germline, CDR1 is GTSNPN and CDR2 is SVGIG (reference sequence). Germline trimming cut 4 bases from V and 2 bases from J; bases unmatched to any gene: 16. The CDR3 loop spans 18 amino acids. CDR3 bases: TGTGCCTGGACCCAGGGAGCGGGGGGCCTCAGATACACAGATACGCAGTATTTT. This sequence encodes CAWTQGAGGLRYTDTQYF.

In its sample, this clone was seen once. The chain links TRBV3-1 (or the pseudogene TRBV3-2) to TRBJ1-6, with 7 nucleotides matching TRBD1. In germline, CDR1 is LGHDT, CDR2 YNNKEL (reference sequence). Trimming at V came to 4 bases and at J to 3 bases, leaving 0 bases not matched to a gene. CDR3 size: 14 residues. DNA of the CDR3: TGTGCCAGCAGCCGACAGGGCTATAATTCACCCCTCCACTTT. Translation: CASSRQGYNSPLHF.

Comments on this clone: Different DNA sequences within this sample yield the same CDR3. V is TRBV6-4 and J is TRBJ1-2; a weak D match, TRBD1 (6 bases). Germline CDR1 is MRHNA and CDR2 is SNTAGT. The CDR3 sequence is 13 residues long. Trimming removed 0 bases at V and 4 bases at J, with 6 bases between. The CDR3 DNA follows: TGTGCCAGCAGTGACTCAGGGGGCTATGGCTACACCTTC. Protein product: CASSDSGGYGYTF.

J is TRBJ2-7 and V is TRBV7-3; 8 positions match TRBD1. Germline loops: CDR1 SGHTA, CDR2 FQGTGA. Losses at the gene ends were 0 bases for V and 7 bases for J; bases not matched to a gene: 17. The CDR3 length is 18 residues. CDR3 loop: CASSLTPTLGQAVGEQYF. CDR3 nucleotides: TGTGCCAGCAGCTTAACGCCGACCCTGGGACAGGCGGTTGGGGAGCAGTACTTC.

The V gene is TRBV2, the J gene TRBJ2-4; TRBD2 agrees at 7 bases. CDR3 length: 17 residues. Germline V gene lookup returns CDR1 SNHLY and CDR2 FYNNEI. V shed 2 bases, J shed 0 bases, and the junction held 7 bases outside the gene matches. The CDR3: CASSEHGGGLAKNIQYF. CDR3 in DNA: TGTGCCAGCAGTGAACATGGGGGGGGACTAGCCAAAAACATTCAGTACTTC.

This chain connects TRBV30 to TRBJ1-1; D is unresolved. There are 13 residues in the CDR3. Per germline, CDR1 GTSNPN and CDR2 SVGIG (reference sequence). Trimming took 0 bases from V and 9 from J, leaving 14 bases between them. The CDR3 DNA reads TGTGCCTGGAGTGTCGGCGGGAGGCAGAAAGCTTTCTTT. Its translation is CAWSVGGRQKAFF.

This chain links TRBV4-2 with TRBJ2-5, with a weak D call TRBD2 (5 bases). CDR3 size: 13 residues. From germline, CDR1 is LGHNA and CDR2 YNFKEQ. V gave up 1 base and J gave up 9 bases, with 12 bases separating them. Here the CDR3 reads CASSQGAGGAQYF. CDR3 in DNA: TGTGCCAGCAGCCAAGGAGCCGGAGGAGCCCAGTACTTC.

V and J are TRBV5-1 and TRBJ1-2; tentatively, D is TRBD1 (5 bases). The CDR3 length is 16 residues. The germline V gene encodes CDR1 SGHRS and CDR2 YFSETQ. V dropped 6 bases and J dropped 4 bases, with 22 bases sitting between them. The DNA for the CDR3 is TGCGCCAGCATGCCGGGACTGCCGGATGGGATCTATGGCTACACCTTC. The encoded protein is CASMPGLPDGIYGYTF.

The chain has TRBV5-1 and TRBJ2-2; 7 bases agree with TRBD2. V was clipped by 0 bases and J by 7 bases; unmatched bases: 6. The CDR3 length is 15 residues. From germline, CDR1 is SGHRS and CDR2 YFSETQ. In nucleotides, the CDR3 is TGCGCCAGCAGCTTGGTGGCGGGAGCAAGCGGGGAGCTGTTTTTT. Translating gives CASSLVAGASGELFF.

This clone came up once. CDR3 in amino acids: CASSLGDSNTGELFF. DNA of the CDR3: TGTGCCAGCAGCTTAGGCGACTCGAACACCGGGGAGCTGTTTTTT. The chain employs TRBV7-6 and TRBJ2-2; D unclear. This CDR3 is 15 amino acids long. In germline, CDR1 is SGHVS, CDR2 FNYEAQ. V was cut by 1 base and J by 0 bases, with 6 bases left in between.

This clone was picked up a small number of times. The genes are TRBV19 and TRBJ1-2; D is unclear. Germline V gene data show CDR1 as LNHDA and CDR2 as SQIVND (reference sequence). Trimming stripped 7 bases from V and 6 bases from J, with 18 bases between. The CDR3 spans 14 residues. The CDR3 bases are TGTGCCAGTAAGGAGGGCCCCCGGGATGATGGCTACACCTTC. Amino acids: CASKEGPRDDGYTF.

This clone was observed once. The chain carries TRBV21-1 and TRBJ1-6. TRBV21-1 is an annotated pseudogene. CDR3 length: 11 amino acids. In DNA, the CDR3 is TGTGCCAGCAGCAAGCGGGGGTCTATGTTCTTT. Its translation: CASSKRGSMFF.

The chain has TRBV29-1 and TRBJ2-1, with 7 positions matching TRBD1. Germline CDR1 and CDR2: SQVTM and ANQGSEA. The CDR3 is made up of 15 amino acids. V was pared by 8 bases and J by 0 bases, with 10 bases of the junction left unmatched. The CDR3 sequence is CSLLGGASSYNEQFF. The DNA of the CDR3 is TGCAGCTTACTAGGGGGCGCTAGCTCCTACAATGAGCAGTTCTTC.

The CDR3 DNA follows: TGTGCCAGCAGCGGACGGACAGGGTTGGACACTGAAGCTTTCTTT. Translating it yields CASSGRTGLDTEAFF. This rearrangement joins TRBV9 to TRBJ1-1, with 8 bases that match TRBD1. Trimming removed 3 bases from V and 3 bases from J; junction bases left unmatched: 7. The germline V gene has CDR1 SGDLS and CDR2 YYNGEE. This CDR3 spans 15 amino acids. The full variable domain, its missing parts supplied by reference TRBV9 and TRBJ1-1, is DSGVTQTPKHLITATGQRVTLRCSPRSGDLSVYWYQQSLDQGLQFLIQYYNGEERAKGNILERFSAQQFPDLHSELNLSSLELGDSALYFCASSGRTGLDTEAFFGQGTRLTVV.

The chain employs TRBV5-4 and TRBJ2-7; a weak D match, TRBD2 (6 bases). The CDR3 extends over 13 amino acids. CDR1 is SGHNT and CDR2 is YYREEE in the germline V gene (reference sequence). V lost 4 bases, J lost 4 bases, and 12 bases lay in between. This CDR3 is CASSAGSGYEQYF. CDR3 DNA: TGTGCCAGCAGCGCCGGGAGCGGATACGAGCAGTACTTC.

This chain links TRBV7-3 with TRBJ2-7; possible D gene TRBD2, 6 bases. The CDR3 covers 13 residues. The V end was cut by 0 bases, the J end by 5 bases, with 8 bases between. The germline V gene has CDR1 SGHTA and CDR2 FQGTGA. CDR3 protein: CASSLTWRDEQYF. CDR3 nucleotide sequence: TGTGCCAGCAGCTTAACTTGGAGGGACGAGCAGTACTTC.

The J gene is TRBJ2-3, the V gene TRBV3-1 (or the pseudogene TRBV3-2), with TRBD2 matching 16 bases. With 4 bases clipped from V and 11 bases from J, the junction kept 15 bases outside the gene matches. Germline CDR1 reads LGHDT; CDR2 reads YNNKEL (reference sequence). This CDR3 has 18 residues. CDR3 region: CASSPTTGLAGGRRWQYF. CDR3 coding DNA: TGTGCCAGCAGCCCTACAACGGGACTAGCGGGGGGGCGACGATGGCAGTATTTT.

V usage is TRBV4-2 and J usage is TRBJ1-1; TRBD1 agrees at 8 bases. There are 15 residues in the CDR3. Unmatched junction bases numbered 7, after V lost 4 bases and J lost 3 bases. The germline CDR1 and CDR2 sequences are LGHNA and YNFKEQ. CDR3 DNA sequence: TGTGCCAGCAGCCTGACAGGGGTGGCATACACTGAAGCTTTCTTT. Translating gives CASSLTGVAYTEAFF.

V usage is TRBV7-9 and J usage is TRBJ1-1; D ambiguous. Trimming pared 8 bases from V and 1 base from J, leaving 17 bases between. The CDR3 is 15 amino acids. CDR1 SEHNR and CDR2 FQNEAQ come from the germline V gene (reference sequence). The CDR3 reads CASPLADLANTEAFF. CDR3 coding DNA: TGTGCCAGCCCCTTAGCCGACTTAGCGAACACTGAAGCTTTCTTT.

The V gene is TRBV7-9, the J gene TRBJ1-1; weak D call: TRBD1 (6 bases). V was trimmed by 4 bases and J by 0 bases, leaving 15 bases between them. Germline V gene data show CDR1 as SEHNR and CDR2 as FQNEAQ (reference sequence). CDR3 length: 16 residues. The CDR3 reads CASSSTGTGMNTEAFF. The CDR3 DNA reads as TGTGCCAGCAGCTCAACAGGGACCGGGATGAACACTGAAGCTTTCTTT.